Given below is one TCR beta chain in context. V lost 0 bases to trimming and J lost 1 base; unmatched junction nucleotides: 7. From germline, CDR1 is SGHRS and CDR2 YFSETQ. CDR3 size: 17 residues. The protocol was immunoSEQ multiplex PCR, while the TCRdb copy is restricted to in-frame clones and leaves out a portion. The sample lists 35,000 to 50,000 clones; over 75% were seen once. The record originates from a study of blood T cell repertoires in COVID-19. Study context: Samples came from the United States, Italy and Spain, spanning acute and convalescent COVID-19.

This sequence was found in a woman between 35 and 50 years old with acute or convalescent COVID-19. The chain recombines TRBV5-1 with TRBJ1-1; TRBD1 matches at 9 bases. The sample was peripheral blood. This chain's CDR3 is CASSLGQGVASNTEAFF. The CDR3 DNA is TGCGCCAGCAGCTTGGGACAGGGGGTCGCTTCGAACACTGAAGCTTTCTTT.